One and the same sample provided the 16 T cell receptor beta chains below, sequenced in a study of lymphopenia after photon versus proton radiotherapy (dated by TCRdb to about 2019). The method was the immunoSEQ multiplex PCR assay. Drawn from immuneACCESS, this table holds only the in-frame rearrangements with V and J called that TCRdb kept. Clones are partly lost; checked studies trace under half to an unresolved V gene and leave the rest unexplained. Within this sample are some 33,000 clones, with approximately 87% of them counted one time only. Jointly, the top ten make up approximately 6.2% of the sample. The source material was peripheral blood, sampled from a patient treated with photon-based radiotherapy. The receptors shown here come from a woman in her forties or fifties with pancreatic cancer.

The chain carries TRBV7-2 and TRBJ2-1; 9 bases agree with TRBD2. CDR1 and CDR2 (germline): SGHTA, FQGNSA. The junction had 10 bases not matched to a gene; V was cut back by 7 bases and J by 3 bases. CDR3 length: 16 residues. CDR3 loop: CASTISGGRDYNEQFF. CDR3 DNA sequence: TGTGCCAGCACCATTAGCGGCGGGAGGGACTACAATGAGCAGTTCTTC.

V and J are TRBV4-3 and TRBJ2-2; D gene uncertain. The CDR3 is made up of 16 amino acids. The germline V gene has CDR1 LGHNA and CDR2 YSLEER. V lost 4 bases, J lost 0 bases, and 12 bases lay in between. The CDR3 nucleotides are TGCGCCAGCAGCCTCCCGGGTACTGCGAACACCGGGGAGCTGTTTTTT. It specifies CASSLPGTANTGELFF.

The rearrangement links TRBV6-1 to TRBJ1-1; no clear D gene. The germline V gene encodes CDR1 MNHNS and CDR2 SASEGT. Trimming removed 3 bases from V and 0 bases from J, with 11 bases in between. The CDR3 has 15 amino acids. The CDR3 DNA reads TGTGCCAGCAGTGACCCGACGGGCATGAACACTGAAGCTTTCTTT. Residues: CASSDPTGMNTEAFF.

CDR3 protein: CASSSRGLTDTQYF. CDR3 nucleotides: TGTGCCAGCAGCTCGCGGGGCCTCACAGATACGCAGTATTTT. The rearrangement links TRBV11-3 to TRBJ2-3, with D perhaps TRBD2 (6 bases). Trimming pared 4 bases from V and 2 bases from J, leaving 10 bases between. Germline-derived CDR1 and CDR2 are SGHNT and YENEEA. The CDR3 has 14 amino acids. Full variable domain (missing parts from reference TRBV11-3 and TRBJ2-3): EAGVVQSPRYKIIEKKQPVAFWCNPISGHNTLYWYLQNLGQGPELLIRYENEEAVDDSQLPKDRFSAERLKGVDSTLKIQPAELGDSAVYLCASSSRGLTDTQYFGPGTRLTVL.

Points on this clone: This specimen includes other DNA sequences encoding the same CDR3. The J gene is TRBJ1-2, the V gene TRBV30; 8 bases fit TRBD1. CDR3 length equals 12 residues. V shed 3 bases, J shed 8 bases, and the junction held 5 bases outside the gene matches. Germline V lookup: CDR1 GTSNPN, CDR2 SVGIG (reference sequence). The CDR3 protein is CAWRAGGGGYTF. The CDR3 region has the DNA TGTGCCTGGAGGGCAGGGGGCGGGGGCTACACCTTC.

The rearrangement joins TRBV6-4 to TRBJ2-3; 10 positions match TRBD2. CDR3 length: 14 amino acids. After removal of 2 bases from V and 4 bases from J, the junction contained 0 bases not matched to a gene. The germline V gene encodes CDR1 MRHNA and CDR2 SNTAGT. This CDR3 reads CASSDGTSADTQYF. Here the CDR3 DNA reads TGTGCCAGCAGTGACGGGACTAGCGCAGATACGCAGTATTTT.

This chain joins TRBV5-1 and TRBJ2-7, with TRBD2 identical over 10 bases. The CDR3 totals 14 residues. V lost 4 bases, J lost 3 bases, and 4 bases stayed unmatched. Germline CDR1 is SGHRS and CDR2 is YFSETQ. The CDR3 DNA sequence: TGCGCCAGCAGCACAGCGGGAGGGGTCTACGAGCAGTACTTC. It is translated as CASSTAGGVYEQYF.

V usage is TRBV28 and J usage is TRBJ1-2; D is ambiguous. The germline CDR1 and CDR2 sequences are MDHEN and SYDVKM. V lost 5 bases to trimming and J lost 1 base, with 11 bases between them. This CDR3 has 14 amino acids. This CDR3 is CASSTPSLNYGYTF. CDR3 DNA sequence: TGTGCCAGCAGTACACCCTCCCTTAACTATGGCTACACCTTC.

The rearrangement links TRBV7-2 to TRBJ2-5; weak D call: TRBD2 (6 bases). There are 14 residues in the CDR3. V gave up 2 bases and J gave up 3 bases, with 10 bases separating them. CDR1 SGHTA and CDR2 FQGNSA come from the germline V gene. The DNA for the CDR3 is TGTGCCAGCAGCTTAAGGAGGGCCGAAGAGACCCAGTACTTC. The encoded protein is CASSLRRAEETQYF. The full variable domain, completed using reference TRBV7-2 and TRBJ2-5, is GAGVSQSPSNKVTEKGKDVELRCDPISGHTALYWYRQSLGQGLEFLIYFQGNSAPDKSGLPSDRFSAERTGGSVSTLTIQRTQQEDSAVYLCASSLRRAEETQYFGPGTRLLVL.

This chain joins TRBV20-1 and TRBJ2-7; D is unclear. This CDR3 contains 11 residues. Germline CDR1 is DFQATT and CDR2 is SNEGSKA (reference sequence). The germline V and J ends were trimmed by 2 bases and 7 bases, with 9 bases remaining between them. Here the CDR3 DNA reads TGCAGTGCTAGACAGGCTGGAGAGCAGTACTTC. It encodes CSARQAGEQYF.

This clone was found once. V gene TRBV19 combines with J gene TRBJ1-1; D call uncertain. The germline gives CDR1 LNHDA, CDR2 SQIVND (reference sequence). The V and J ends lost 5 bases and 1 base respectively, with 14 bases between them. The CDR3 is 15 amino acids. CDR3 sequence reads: CASSVDPSQNTEAFF. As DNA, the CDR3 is TGTGCCAGTAGTGTCGACCCCTCTCAGAACACTGAAGCTTTCTTT.

CDR3 DNA sequence: TGTGCCAGCAGCTTAGGGGGGACAGGCTTCGAGCAGTACTTC. Amino acid sequence: CASSLGGTGFEQYF. This chain connects TRBV7-8 to TRBJ2-7; 8 positions match TRBD1. V shed 1 base and J 6 bases; nucleotides not matched to a gene: 5. CDR1 SGHVS and CDR2 FQNEAQ come from the germline V gene. The CDR3 contains 14 residues.

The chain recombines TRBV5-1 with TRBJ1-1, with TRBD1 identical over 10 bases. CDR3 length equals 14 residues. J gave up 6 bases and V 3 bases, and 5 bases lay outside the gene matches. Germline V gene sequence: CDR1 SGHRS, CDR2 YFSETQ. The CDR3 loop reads CASSWGQGRAEAFF. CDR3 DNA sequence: TGCGCCAGCAGCTGGGGACAGGGGAGGGCTGAAGCTTTCTTT. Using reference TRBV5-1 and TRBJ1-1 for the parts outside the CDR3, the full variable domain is KAGVTQTPRYLIKTRGQQVTLSCSPISGHRSVSWYQQTPGQGLQFLFEYFSETQRNKGNFPGRFSGRQFSNSRSEMNVSTLELGDSALYLCASSWGQGRAEAFFGQGTRLTVV.

The CDR3 sequence: CASSHPGLRKLGYTF. CDR3 nucleotides: TGTGCCAGCAGCCATCCGGGCCTGCGGAAGTTGGGCTACACCTTC. The chain is built from TRBV14 and TRBJ1-2; no firm D call. V dropped 3 bases and J dropped 8 bases, with 19 bases sitting between them. CDR3 size: 15 residues. The germline gives CDR1 SGHDN, CDR2 FVKESK.

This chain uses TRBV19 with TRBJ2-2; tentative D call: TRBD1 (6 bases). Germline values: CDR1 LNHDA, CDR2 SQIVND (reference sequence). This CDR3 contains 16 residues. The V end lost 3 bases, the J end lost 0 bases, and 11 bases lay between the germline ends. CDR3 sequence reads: CASSMRQGSNTGELFF. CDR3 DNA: TGTGCCAGTAGTATGCGGCAGGGGTCGAACACCGGGGAGCTGTTTTTT.

The CDR3 sequence: CASSVDGLESYEQYF. In nucleotides, the CDR3 is TGTGCCAGCAGCGTAGACGGATTGGAGTCCTACGAGCAGTACTTC. The chain links TRBV9 to TRBJ2-7; no definite D call. The germline V gene encodes CDR1 SGDLS and CDR2 YYNGEE. This CDR3 contains 15 residues. Trimming removed 0 bases at V and 1 base at J, with 11 bases between.